This T cell receptor (beta chain) is from a study of blood T cell repertoires in COVID-19. Study information: Acute and convalescent COVID-19 specimens originated in the United States, Italy and Spain. Sources were T cells, B-cell-depleted T cells, or PBMCs; the material itself was cDNA or gDNA.

Per the original data handling: Nucleated cell number was recorded as an estimate derived from reference gene primer amplification. Repertoires were generated with immunoSEQ multiplex PCR, while TCRdb's copy carries only in-frame clones and drops some. The V and J calls and clone size are taken from that table; D and trimming were inferred from the DNA. The sample consists of around 40,000 clones, 80% to 90% of them appearing once. This CDR3 comprises 13 residues. Germline V gene data show CDR1 as SGHVS and CDR2 as FNYEAQ. Trimming took 2 bases from V and 0 from J, leaving 5 bases between them. Sequences were obtained from peripheral blood. The rearrangement joins TRBV7-6 to TRBJ2-7; the D is unclear. This sequence originates from a man aged 60 to 69 with active COVID-19. Here the CDR3 reads CASSLYNSYEQYF. DNA of the CDR3: TGTGCCAGCAGCTTATACAACTCCTACGAGCAGTACTTC.